This TCR beta chain was captured by sequencing in a study of CD8+ T cells in alopecia areata. Findings of the study overall: During tofacitinib treatment, many expanded lesional clones remained in scalp and blood.

Treatment: oral pan-JAK inhibitor, 5-10 mg twice daily. Peripheral blood and lesional scalp punch biopsies were taken from alopecia areata patients. A FACSAria was used to sort CD4+ and CD8+ T cells. These cells came from PBMCs. This clone was observed a handful of times. Its cognate antigen is unknown. Extracted RNA was reverse transcribed, and the resulting cDNA served as sequencing template. Measured with immunoSEQ multiplex PCR; TCRdb has only the in-frame clones, and not every one. The data hold 40,000 to 50,000 clones, with about three fifths observed a single time. The specimen comprised CD8+ T cells sorted from blood, sampled at week 4, from a patient treated with tofacitinib. The TCR comes from a human donor with alopecia areata.

DNA for the CDR3: TGCGCCAGCAGCCCGGACTTCTCCAATGAGCAGTTCTTC. Translation gives CASSPDFSNEQFF. The rearrangement uses TRBV4-3 and TRBJ2-1; tentative D call: TRBD2 (5 bases). The CDR3 is made up of 13 amino acids. V was shortened by 4 bases and J by 6 bases, with 10 bases between the two germline ends. In germline, CDR1 is LGHNA, CDR2 YSLEER.